These 13 T cell receptor beta chains were sequenced from one sample in a study of T cells in Graves' hyperthyroidism and ophthalmopathy. RNA transcripts provided the source from which TCR beta CDR3 regions were amplified. HTBI primers drove first-round RT-PCR of the TCR CDR3. TCRdb redid the calling of the multiplex PCR reads with MiXCR, one entry per CDR3 protein. The data show 650,000 to 750,000 distinct CDR3 sequences, 11% to 15% seen once. The sample taken for sequencing was blood. These receptors all come from a woman between 18 and 29 years old with Graves' hyperthyroidism.

This clonotype was detected ten times or more. This sequence joins TRBV2 and TRBJ2-7; possible D gene TRBD2, 6 bases. V dropped 7 bases and J dropped 6 bases, with 16 bases sitting between them. CDR1 SNHLY and CDR2 FYNNEI come from the germline V gene. The CDR3 contains 13 residues. CDR3 protein: CASMRRGALEQYF. CDR3 DNA sequence: TGTGCCAGCATGCGGCGGGGAGCACTCGAGCAGTACTTC.

This clonotype was seen ten or more times. The chain employs TRBV6-5 and TRBJ1-2; the D is unclear. V was clipped by 2 bases and J by 3 bases, with 16 bases between them. The length of the CDR3 is 16 residues. The germline V gene encodes CDR1 MNHEY and CDR2 SVGAGI. DNA of the CDR3: TGTGCCAGCAGTTACCATCCAATAAGGGCAGACTATGGCTACACCTTC. Protein: CASSYHPIRADYGYTF.

The chain combines TRBV29-1 with TRBJ1-1; D uncertain. Germline V lookup: CDR1 SQVTM, CDR2 ANQGSEA. The V end lost 2 bases, the J end lost 4 bases, and 11 bases lay between the germline ends. This CDR3 comprises 13 residues. This CDR3 is CSVEPPLFTEAFF. The CDR3 nucleotides read TGCAGCGTTGAACCCCCTCTATTCACTGAAGCTTTCTTT.

V gene TRBV4-3 combines with J gene TRBJ2-2, with 8 nucleotides matching TRBD2. The CDR3 consists of 16 residues. CDR1 and CDR2 from the germline V gene are LGHNA and YSLEER. Losses at the gene ends were 2 bases for V and 6 bases for J; bases not matched to a gene: 8. The CDR3: CASSQFPAGVAGELFF. The CDR3 DNA reads TGCGCCAGCAGCCAATTTCCAGCGGGAGTGGCCGGGGAGCTGTTTTTT.

This clonotype was seen ten or more times. J is TRBJ1-5 and V is TRBV2; unclear D gene. From germline, CDR1 is SNHLY and CDR2 FYNNEI. V was cut by 9 bases and J by 7 bases, with 16 bases left in between. The CDR3 is 13 amino acids. This CDR3 is CASMRQFAQPQHF. In nucleotides, the CDR3 is TGTGCCAGTATGCGGCAGTTCGCCCAGCCCCAGCATTTT.

In its sample, this clonotype was seen many times. V is TRBV11-3 and J is TRBJ2-7; 8 nucleotides align to TRBD2. CDR1 SGHNT and CDR2 YENEEA come from the germline V gene. The V segment lost 2 bases and the J segment 8 bases; nucleotides outside the gene matches: 23. CDR3 length equals 19 residues. The CDR3 region is CASSLTLWVGQRESNKQYF. The CDR3 DNA follows: TGTGCCAGCAGCTTAACCTTATGGGTCGGCCAGCGGGAGAGTAATAAGCAGTACTTC. Together with reference TRBV11-3 and TRBJ2-7, the CDR3 gives the full variable domain: EAGVVQSPRYKIIEKKQPVAFWCNPISGHNTLYWYLQNLGQGPELLIRYENEEAVDDSQLPKDRFSAERLKGVDSTLKIQPAELGDSAVYLCASSLTLWVGQRESNKQYFGPGTRLTVT.

This clonotype was counted ten times or more. The chain has TRBV4-2 and TRBJ1-2; TRBD1 matches 12 bases. The CDR3 extends over 15 amino acids. J was trimmed by 6 bases and V by 3 bases; bases with no gene match: 5. Germline V gives CDR1 LGHNA, CDR2 YNFKEQ. DNA for the CDR3: TGTGCCAGCAGCCACCCCGGGACAGGGGGCGATGGCTACACCTTC. This translates into CASSHPGTGGDGYTF.

This clonotype was seen repeatedly, ten times or more. V usage is TRBV7-2 and J usage is TRBJ2-7; TRBD2 matches at 7 bases. The CDR3 is made up of 17 amino acids. The junction had 16 bases not matched to a gene; V was cut back by 5 bases and J by 3 bases. The germline gives CDR1 SGHTA, CDR2 FQGNSA. The CDR3 sequence: CASSRTRMSSQDYEQYF. CDR3 in DNA: TGTGCCAGCAGCCGGACTAGGATGAGTTCACAGGACTACGAGCAGTACTTC. The whole variable domain, filled in from reference TRBV7-2 and TRBJ2-7, reads GAGVSQSPSNKVTEKGKDVELRCDPISGHTALYWYRQSLGQGLEFLIYFQGNSAPDKSGLPSDRFSAERTGGSVSTLTIQRTQQEDSAVYLCASSRTRMSSQDYEQYFGPGTRLTVT.

This clonotype was detected ten times or more. This rearrangement joins TRBV4-1 to TRBJ1-4, with D perhaps matching TRBD1 (5 bases). This CDR3 has 17 residues. From germline, CDR1 is MGHRA and CDR2 YSYEKL. The V end lost 1 base, the J end lost 5 bases, and 17 bases lay between the germline ends. CDR3 coding DNA: TGCGCCAGCAGCCAAGTGGCACGTGGGGCTTTGAATGAAAAACTGTTTTTT. This codes for CASSQVARGALNEKLFF.

This clonotype has only a few counts. V usage is TRBV5-6 and J usage is TRBJ1-5; no reliable D call. Germline V gene data show CDR1 as SGHDT and CDR2 as YYEEEE. Trimming took off 0 bases at V and 0 bases at J, with 16 bases between the two ends. This CDR3 contains 18 residues. The CDR3 reads CASSLAHGRSDSNQPQHF. CDR3 nucleotides: TGTGCCAGCAGCTTGGCGCACGGCCGATCGGATAGCAATCAGCCCCAGCATTTT. Full variable domain (missing parts from reference TRBV5-6 and TRBJ1-5): DAGVTQSPTHLIKTRGQQVTLRCSPKSGHDTVSWYQQALGQGPQFIFQYYEEEERQRGNFPDRFSGHQFPNYSSELNVNALLLGDSALYLCASSLAHGRSDSNQPQHFGDGTRLSIL.

The chain employs TRBV11-1 and TRBJ2-3; D unclear. CDR1 is SGHAT and CDR2 is FQDESV in the germline V gene (reference sequence). There are 15 residues in the CDR3. Trimming removed 7 bases at V and 6 bases at J, with 20 bases between. The CDR3, as DNA: TGTGCCAGCACCCGAGTACGGTCCCCTGCGGATACGCAGTATTTT. Translating it yields CASTRVRSPADTQYF.

In this sample, this clonotype turned up a few times. The chain employs TRBV5-1 and TRBJ1-1; no clear D gene. Germline CDR1 is SGHRS and CDR2 is YFSETQ. V shed 0 bases and J shed 8 bases, with 8 bases lying between them. The CDR3 contains 12 residues. The chain's CDR3 is CASSLELGEAFF. DNA for the CDR3: TGCGCCAGCAGCTTGGAATTGGGCGAAGCTTTCTTT.

The table lists this clonotype with many counts. V usage is TRBV7-6 and J usage is TRBJ2-3; 8 bases fit TRBD2. Looked up from germline, CDR1 is SGHVS and CDR2 is FNYEAQ. The CDR3 length is 17 residues. The V gene end was trimmed by 1 base and the J gene end by 3 bases; junction bases not matched to a gene: 9. DNA for the CDR3: TGTGCCAGCAGCTTAGTGATCGCGGGAGGTGGGACAGATACGCAGTATTTT. It specifies CASSLVIAGGGTDTQYF.